This entry lists 22 T cell receptor beta chains sequenced from one sample in a study of T cell changes during pregnancy in multiple sclerosis. Method: immunoSEQ multiplex PCR; TCRdb's copy keeps in-frame clones and lacks some. The table shows around 70,000 clones, with about 94% occurring only once. Sequenced here: peripheral blood, sampled in the first trimester of pregnancy. The receptors originated from a female donor in good health, enrolled as a control in a pregnancy study.

The chain employs TRBV28 and TRBJ2-5, with TRBD2 identical over 8 bases. Germline trimming cut 2 bases from V and 4 bases from J; bases unmatched to any gene: 9. Germline assignment: CDR1 MDHEN and CDR2 SYDVKM. This CDR3 is built from 16 residues. The CDR3 sequence: CASSLNGGAGGETQYF. DNA for the CDR3: TGTGCCAGCAGTTTAAACGGGGGGGCGGGAGGAGAGACCCAGTACTTC. The whole variable domain, filled in from reference TRBV28 and TRBJ2-5, reads DVKVTQSSRYLVKRTGEKVFLECVQDMDHENMFWYRQDPGLGLRLIYFSYDVKMKEKGDIPEGYSVSREKKERFSLILESASTNQTSMYLCASSLNGGAGGETQYFGPGTRLLVL.

This clone came up once. This chain links TRBV27 with TRBJ1-2; D is undetermined. Trimming shortened V by 8 bases and J by 0 bases, and 13 bases separated the two germline ends. Germline CDR1 reads MNHEY; CDR2 reads SMNVEV (reference sequence). This CDR3 is 14 amino acids long. Here the CDR3 reads CASGFLGANYGYTF. CDR3 DNA sequence: TGTGCCAGCGGCTTTCTGGGAGCTAACTATGGCTACACCTTC.

This chain connects TRBV9 to TRBJ2-2, with 9 bases identical to TRBD2. Germline V gives CDR1 SGDLS, CDR2 YYNGEE. With 0 bases clipped from V and 6 bases from J, the junction kept 3 bases outside the gene matches. The CDR3 spans 15 residues. CDR3: CASSVGGGAAGELFF. The CDR3 bases are TGTGCCAGCAGCGTAGGCGGGGGGGCGGCCGGGGAGCTGTTTTTT.

A single count supports this clone. V gene TRBV2 combines with J gene TRBJ2-2; TRBD1 matches at 7 bases. Germline V gene lookup returns CDR1 SNHLY and CDR2 FYNNEI. The ends lost 4 bases at V and 2 bases at J; junction bases unmatched: 4. The CDR3 is 15 amino acids. The CDR3: CASSGQGENTGELFF. Written as DNA, the CDR3 is TGTGCCAGCAGTGGCCAGGGGGAAAACACCGGGGAGCTGTTTTTT.

The rearrangement uses TRBV4-2 and TRBJ2-7; D is perhaps TRBD2 (5 bases). Per germline, CDR1 LGHNA and CDR2 YNFKEQ. V was clipped by 1 base and J by 3 bases, with 10 bases between them. The CDR3 consists of 14 residues. This CDR3 reads CASSQVTGYYEQYF. CDR3 bases: TGTGCCAGCAGCCAAGTGACGGGGTACTACGAGCAGTACTTC.

This chain joins TRBV27 and TRBJ2-1; 8 nucleotides line up with TRBD2. The J segment lost 0 bases and the V segment lost 10 bases, leaving 11 bases of the junction unmatched. Looked up from germline, CDR1 is MNHEY and CDR2 is SMNVEV (reference sequence). The CDR3 spans 16 residues. Here the CDR3 reads CATNKLAGSSYNEQFF. CDR3 bases: TGTGCCACCAATAAGTTAGCGGGAAGCTCCTACAATGAGCAGTTCTTC.

The chain uses TRBV29-1 and TRBJ1-1; 7 bases match TRBD1. Trimming at V came to 6 bases and at J to 2 bases, leaving 12 bases not matched to a gene. The CDR3 contains 15 residues. Germline CDR1 is SQVTM and CDR2 is ANQGSEA. This CDR3 is CSVAPTGTVNTEAFF. As DNA, the CDR3 is TGCAGCGTGGCCCCTACCGGGACAGTAAACACTGAAGCTTTCTTT. The variable domain in full, completed from reference TRBV29-1 and TRBJ1-1, reads SAVISQKPSRDICQRGTSLTIQCQVDSQVTMMFWYRQQPGQSLTLIATANQGSEATYESGFVIDKFPISRPNLTFSTLTVSNMSPEDSSIYLCSVAPTGTVNTEAFFGQGTRLTVV.

Here the CDR3 reads CASGLGNTEAFF. The DNA of the CDR3 is TGTGCCAGCGGGCTCGGGAACACTGAAGCTTTCTTT. The chain is built from TRBV2 and TRBJ1-1; D is undetermined. Germline loops: CDR1 SNHLY, CDR2 FYNNEI. CDR3 length: 12 residues. Trimming cost V 8 bases and J 1 base, with 8 bases left between them.

The rearrangement links TRBV7-2 to TRBJ2-7; possibly TRBD1 for D (5 bases). The CDR3 length is 15 residues. Trimming removed 1 base from V and 1 base from J, with 11 bases in between. Germline CDR1 reads SGHTA; CDR2 reads FQGNSA. CDR3 nucleotides: TGTGCCAGCAGCTTAGGTCAGGGCCTTTCCTACGAGCAGTACTTC. Protein product: CASSLGQGLSYEQYF. Full variable domain (missing parts from reference TRBV7-2 and TRBJ2-7): GAGVSQSPSNKVTEKGKDVELRCDPISGHTALYWYRQSLGQGLEFLIYFQGNSAPDKSGLPSDRFSAERTGGSVSTLTIQRTQQEDSAVYLCASSLGQGLSYEQYFGPGTRLTVT.

The chain combines TRBV29-1 with TRBJ2-6; 11 bases match TRBD2. V lost 4 bases to trimming and J lost 0 bases; unmatched junction nucleotides: 8. The CDR3 has 18 amino acids. Germline values: CDR1 SQVTM, CDR2 ANQGSEA. Here the CDR3 reads CSVGGLAGGLSGANVLTF. In DNA form, the CDR3 reads TGCAGCGTTGGGGGGCTAGCGGGGGGCCTCTCTGGGGCCAACGTCCTGACTTTC.

The V call is TRBV6-4, the J call TRBJ2-2; 8 bases map to TRBD1. The germline CDR1 and CDR2 sequences are MRHNA and SNTAGT. The CDR3 is 15 amino acids. J lost 4 bases, V lost 7 bases, and 8 bases had no gene match. The CDR3 loop reads CASNPTGDGTGELFF. The CDR3 region has the DNA TGTGCCAGCAACCCGACAGGGGACGGCACCGGGGAGCTGTTTTTT.

The chain employs TRBV7-2 and TRBJ2-3, with 8 bases aligning to TRBD2. The CDR3 is 15 residues long. With 2 bases clipped from V and 4 bases from J, the junction kept 5 bases outside the gene matches. The germline CDR1 and CDR2 sequences are SGHTA and FQGNSA. CDR3 protein: CASSLRREESDTQYF. CDR3 DNA sequence: TGTGCCAGCAGCTTACGGCGGGAGGAGTCAGATACGCAGTATTTT.

The chain couples TRBV18 to TRBJ2-7; 7 bases match TRBD1. Germline CDR1 and CDR2: KGHSH and LQKENI. There are 13 residues in the CDR3. V dropped 4 bases and J dropped 2; count of bases not matched to a gene: 2. CDR3 in amino acids: CASSQDRTYEQYF. The CDR3 nucleotides are TGTGCCAGCTCACAGGACAGGACCTACGAGCAGTACTTC.

In its sample, this clone was seen once. The chain employs TRBV5-1 and TRBJ2-5; 7 bases agree with TRBD2. CDR1 and CDR2 (germline): SGHRS, YFSETQ. With 1 base clipped from V and 2 bases from J, the junction kept 5 bases outside the gene matches. CDR3 length: 15 residues. Here the CDR3 reads CASSLFLAGQETQYF. DNA for the CDR3: TGCGCCAGCAGCTTGTTTTTAGCGGGTCAAGAGACCCAGTACTTC.

The CDR3 DNA is TGTGCCAGCAGTTTATCGCCGGGGGGACCTACCTACGAGCAGTACTTC. It encodes CASSLSPGGPTYEQYF. The chain couples TRBV27 to TRBJ2-7, with 7 bases aligning to TRBD2. J was trimmed by 2 bases and V by 0 bases; bases with no gene match: 7. The CDR3 contains 16 residues. Germline CDR1 MNHEY, CDR2 SMNVEV (reference sequence).

The chain employs TRBV9 and TRBJ2-3; tentative D call: TRBD1 (6 bases). V lost 2 bases, J lost 3 bases, and 16 bases lay in between. The CDR3 is 16 residues long. Germline assignment: CDR1 SGDLS and CDR2 YYNGEE. Here the CDR3 reads CASSVEVEQGTDTQYF. DNA for the CDR3: TGTGCCAGCAGCGTCGAGGTGGAACAGGGAACAGATACGCAGTATTTT.

This chain connects TRBV14 to TRBJ1-5; a possible D gene is TRBD1 (6 bases). Germline values: CDR1 SGHDN, CDR2 FVKESK. Trimming removed 0 bases from V and 6 bases from J, with 6 bases in between. This CDR3 spans 13 amino acids. In DNA form, the CDR3 reads TGTGCCAGCAGCCAAGACAGGGGTCAGCCCCAGCATTTT. This translates into CASSQDRGQPQHF.

This chain uses TRBV19 with TRBJ2-1; possible D gene TRBD1, 6 bases. The CDR3 consists of 13 residues. Trimming removed 3 bases at V and 7 bases at J, with 10 bases between. Germline lookup yields CDR1 LNHDA and CDR2 SQIVND (reference sequence). CDR3 amino acids: CASSIAGANEQFF. CDR3 nucleotides: TGTGCCAGTAGTATCGCAGGGGCGAATGAGCAGTTCTTC.

V gene TRBV11-2 combines with J gene TRBJ2-4; D may be TRBD1 (6 bases). Per the germline V gene, CDR1 is SGHAT and CDR2 is FQNNGV. The V and J ends lost 0 bases and 5 bases respectively, with 8 bases between them. This CDR3 region has 14 residues. The chain's CDR3 is CASSLDRGENIQYF. The CDR3 bases are TGTGCCAGCAGCTTAGACAGGGGTGAAAACATTCAGTACTTC. Full variable domain (remainder filled in from reference TRBV11-2 and TRBJ2-4): EAGVAQSPRYKIIEKRQSVAFWCNPISGHATLYWYQQILGQGPKLLIQFQNNGVVDDSQLPKDRFSAERLKGVDSTLKIQPAKLEDSAVYLCASSLDRGENIQYFGAGTRLSVL.

The rearrangement joins TRBV29-1 to TRBJ2-3, with 12 bases fitting TRBD2. Germline loops: CDR1 SQVTM, CDR2 ANQGSEA. With 7 bases clipped from V and 6 bases from J, the junction kept 5 bases outside the gene matches. The CDR3 is 13 amino acids. CDR3: CSAASGRDDTQYF. The CDR3 coding sequence is TGCAGCGCGGCTAGCGGGAGGGACGATACGCAGTATTTT.

This chain connects TRBV11-2 to TRBJ2-7; 8 bases align to TRBD2. V gave up 1 base and J gave up 1 base; unmatched junction bases: 3. Germline CDR1 SGHAT, CDR2 FQNNGV. This CDR3 has 15 amino acids. In DNA, the CDR3 is TGTGCCAGCAGCTTAGCCCCTAGCGGGTCCTACGAGCAGTACTTC. Its translation is CASSLAPSGSYEQYF.

This clone was counted between two and nine times. V gene TRBV5-1 combines with J gene TRBJ1-2, with 7 bases lining up with TRBD1. The junction had 10 bases not matched to a gene; V was cut back by 4 bases and J by 7 bases. This CDR3 is 14 amino acids long. Per germline, CDR1 SGHRS and CDR2 YFSETQ. CDR3 sequence: CASSPMDRSGGYTF. CDR3 DNA sequence: TGCGCCAGCAGCCCCATGGACAGGTCTGGTGGCTACACCTTC.